These 27 T cell receptor beta chains share one sample of origin, sequenced in a study of T cells in Graves' hyperthyroidism and ophthalmopathy. RNA transcripts gave rise to amplified TCR beta CDR3 regions. With the HTBI primer set, the TCR CDR3 went through a first round of RT-PCR. One entry per CDR3 protein results from TCRdb running MiXCR on the multiplex PCR reads. The sample lists 300,000 to 450,000 distinct CDR3 sequences, roughly 18% occurring once. The sample taken for sequencing was blood. The receptors stem from a man aged 18 to 35 with Graves' ophthalmopathy.

The chain couples TRBV20-1 to TRBJ1-2; D remains unclear. V was trimmed by 6 bases and J by 2 bases, leaving 7 bases between them. The germline CDR1 and CDR2 sequences are DFQATT and SNEGSKA (reference sequence). This CDR3 has 11 amino acids. DNA for the CDR3: TGCAGTGCCAATGAAAACTATGGCTACACCTTC. Amino acid sequence: CSANENYGYTF.

This chain uses TRBV5-4 with TRBJ1-1, with 9 bases fitting TRBD1. The CDR3 spans 15 residues. Germline trimming cut 4 bases from V and 7 bases from J; bases unmatched to any gene: 11. Germline CDR1 is SGHNT and CDR2 is YYREEE (reference sequence). The CDR3 DNA follows: TGTGCCAGCAGCCTCGGGACAGGGTACCCCGATGAAGCTTTCTTT. This gives the protein CASSLGTGYPDEAFF.

V gene TRBV20-1 combines with J gene TRBJ2-5, with D maybe TRBD2 (5 bases). The CDR3 covers 15 residues. V was trimmed by 0 bases and J by 3 bases, leaving 14 bases between them. Germline V gives CDR1 DFQATT, CDR2 SNEGSKA (reference sequence). CDR3 bases: TGCAGTGCTAGAGATGCGGGCAGGACCAAAGAGACCCAGTACTTC. Residues: CSARDAGRTKETQYF.

The CDR3 DNA reads as TGCAGTGCCCCCGACAGTGGGCTGTTTTTT. Translated: CSAPDSGLFF. The J gene is TRBJ2-2, the V gene TRBV20-1, with D possibly being TRBD1 (5 bases). This CDR3 is 10 amino acids long. The germline CDR1 and CDR2 sequences are DFQATT and SNEGSKA (reference sequence). The V gene lost 6 bases and the J gene lost 13 bases, with 12 bases spanning the gap.

This clonotype has just a few counts. This chain joins TRBV10-3 and TRBJ2-7; D might be TRBD1 (6 bases). Germline V lookup: CDR1 ENHRY, CDR2 SYGVKD. V lost 5 bases and J lost 7, with 18 bases in between. The CDR3 totals 14 residues. The CDR3 loop is CAISQDRLTWEQYF. As DNA, the CDR3 is TGTGCCATCAGTCAAGACAGGCTGACATGGGAGCAGTACTTC.

V usage is TRBV18 and J usage is TRBJ1-6; TRBD1 matches 7 bases. After removal of 0 bases from V and 9 bases from J, the junction contained 8 bases not matched to a gene. Germline V CDR1 and CDR2: KGHSH, LQKENI. The CDR3 is made up of 16 amino acids. CDR3 protein: CASSPPGQPVGSPLHF. For the CDR3, the DNA is TGTGCCAGCTCACCACCGGGACAGCCAGTAGGTTCACCCCTCCACTTT.

This clonotype was found a few times. The chain has TRBV5-1 and TRBJ2-7; TRBD2 matches at 13 bases. V shed 2 bases, J shed 4 bases, and the junction held 3 bases outside the gene matches. Looked up from germline, CDR1 is SGHRS and CDR2 is YFSETQ. This CDR3 is 15 amino acids long. As DNA, the CDR3 is TGCGCCAGCAGCTTTGGGACTAGCGGGGCATACGAGCAGTACTTC. This encodes CASSFGTSGAYEQYF.

This clonotype has a count of ten or more. The chain carries TRBV28 and TRBJ2-3; 8 nucleotides agree with TRBD2. CDR1 MDHEN and CDR2 SYDVKM come from the germline V gene. Germline trimming cut 4 bases from V and 2 bases from J; bases unmatched to any gene: 8. The CDR3 spans 16 residues. CDR3 region: CASSSISGEFTDTQYF. DNA of the CDR3: TGTGCCAGCAGTTCGATTAGCGGGGAGTTCACAGATACGCAGTATTTT.

This clonotype was found a few times. This chain joins TRBV10-3 and TRBJ2-5; 10 nucleotides line up with TRBD1. With V trimmed by 8 bases and J by 4 bases, 22 bases remained unmatched. Germline V gives CDR1 ENHRY, CDR2 SYGVKD. The CDR3 extends over 19 amino acids. The CDR3 nucleotides are TGTGCCATCGGCCTGGGGACAGGGGAAGGGTCGGACGGGTCAGAGACCCAGTACTTC. Amino acid sequence: CAIGLGTGEGSDGSETQYF.

This clonotype has a count of ten or more. The J gene is TRBJ2-7, the V gene TRBV7-2; TRBD2 agrees at 7 bases. The V segment lost 4 bases and the J segment 2 bases; nucleotides outside the gene matches: 8. The germline CDR1 and CDR2 sequences are SGHTA and FQGNSA. This CDR3 comprises 15 residues. This CDR3 is CASSYQRGGTYEQYF. CDR3 DNA: TGTGCCAGCAGCTACCAGCGGGGAGGGACCTACGAGCAGTACTTC.

This clonotype was found once. The chain uses TRBV5-1 and TRBJ2-5, with 10 bases identical to TRBD2. CDR1 SGHRS and CDR2 YFSETQ come from the germline V gene. This CDR3 is built from 16 residues. J lost 1 base, V lost 2 bases, and 5 bases had no gene match. In nucleotides, the CDR3 is TGCGCCAGCAGCTTACTAGCGGGGCCCCTCCAAGAGACCCAGTACTTC. This encodes CASSLLAGPLQETQYF.

This chain links TRBV9 with TRBJ2-1; a weak D match, TRBD2 (5 bases). This CDR3 has 15 residues. Germline CDR1 and CDR2: SGDLS and YYNGEE. Trimming shortened V by 0 bases and J by 7 bases, and 14 bases separated the two germline ends. The CDR3 nucleotides read TGTGCCAGCAGCGTAGGGGTGGAGAGGGTAAATGAGCAGTTCTTC. Amino acids: CASSVGVERVNEQFF.

This clonotype was seen repeatedly, ten times or more. The chain uses TRBV7-2 and TRBJ1-2; D not resolved. Looked up from germline, CDR1 is SGHTA and CDR2 is FQGNSA. The CDR3 totals 14 residues. V lost 5 bases, J lost 7 bases, and 17 bases lay in between. The CDR3 is CASSEGRADSGYTF. CDR3 DNA: TGTGCCAGCAGCGAAGGTCGTGCGGACTCTGGCTACACCTTC.

This clonotype occurred a few times. The V gene is TRBV7-6, the J gene TRBJ2-7, with D tentatively TRBD2 (6 bases). Germline CDR1 reads SGHVS; CDR2 reads FNYEAQ. This CDR3 is 15 amino acids long. Trimming took 1 base from V and 5 from J, leaving 15 bases between them. CDR3 loop: CASSLEVGGGNEQYF. In nucleotides, the CDR3 is TGTGCCAGCAGCTTAGAGGTGGGGGGTGGCAACGAGCAGTACTTC.

This clonotype showed up just a few times. V and J are TRBV6-6 and TRBJ1-1, with no clear D. V lost 2 bases and J lost 1, with 11 bases in between. Per the germline V gene, CDR1 is MNHNY and CDR2 is SVGAGI (reference sequence). This CDR3 is 15 amino acids long. CDR3 coding DNA: TGTGCCAGCAGTTACGGATGGAGGCCGAACACTGAAGCTTTCTTT. Protein: CASSYGWRPNTEAFF.

The chain carries TRBV4-1 and TRBJ1-5; unclear D gene. This CDR3 has 13 amino acids. Germline loops: CDR1 MGHRA, CDR2 YSYEKL. Trimming cost V 4 bases and J 8 bases, with 12 bases left between them. The chain's CDR3 is CASSLDTEEPQHF. CDR3 bases: TGCGCCAGCAGCCTTGACACGGAGGAGCCCCAGCATTTT.

This clonotype was seen a handful of times. The J gene is TRBJ2-7, the V gene TRBV20-1; TRBD2 matches at 10 bases. The V gene end was trimmed by 1 base and the J gene end by 0 bases; junction bases not matched to a gene: 6. The CDR3 covers 16 residues. Looked up from germline, CDR1 is DFQATT and CDR2 is SNEGSKA (reference sequence). The CDR3 DNA reads as TGCAGTGCTAGAGCTAGATCTAGCGGGGGCTCCTACGAGCAGTACTTC. It yields the protein CSARARSSGGSYEQYF.

This clonotype was seen more than once but under ten times. The chain couples TRBV12-3 or TRBV12-4 to TRBJ1-5; D is uncertain. This CDR3 spans 13 amino acids. Trimming removed 7 bases at V and 4 bases at J, with 11 bases between. CDR3 bases: TGTGCCAGCATTCGAGGGAGAAATCAGCCCCAGCATTTT. This encodes CASIRGRNQPQHF.

The V gene is TRBV6-6, the J gene TRBJ1-4; D is perhaps TRBD1 (6 bases). V lost 2 bases to trimming and J lost 8 bases, with 21 bases between them. The CDR3 is made up of 17 amino acids. CDR1 and CDR2 (germline): MNHNY, SVGAGI (reference sequence). The CDR3 loop reads CASSYRPDSQRREKLFF. The CDR3 nucleotides are TGTGCCAGCAGTTACCGACCGGACAGCCAAAGAAGGGAAAAACTGTTTTTT.

This clonotype was seen ten or more times. The rearrangement joins TRBV7-9 to TRBJ1-4, with 8 bases that match TRBD1. The CDR3 extends over 14 amino acids. From germline, CDR1 is SEHNR and CDR2 FQNEAQ (reference sequence). V shed 7 bases and J 6 bases; nucleotides not matched to a gene: 7. CDR3 coding DNA: TGTGCCAGCACGGGGAACAGGGGGGATGAAAAACTGTTTTTT. Protein: CASTGNRGDEKLFF.

This clonotype occurred many times. The chain recombines TRBV5-1 with TRBJ2-1, with D possibly matching TRBD1 (5 bases). There are 14 residues in the CDR3. Looked up from germline, CDR1 is SGHRS and CDR2 is YFSETQ. V was trimmed by 0 bases and J by 6 bases, leaving 10 bases between them. CDR3 sequence: CASSLAAGPNEQFF. The CDR3 DNA sequence: TGCGCCAGCAGCTTGGCCGCAGGGCCCAATGAGCAGTTCTTC.

This clonotype was seen at least ten times. The V call is TRBV2, the J call TRBJ2-2; 8 nucleotides match TRBD2. The germline gives CDR1 SNHLY, CDR2 FYNNEI. J lost 5 bases, V lost 6 bases, and 5 bases had no gene match. This CDR3 region has 14 residues. CDR3 in DNA: TGTGCCAGCAGCGGGGGGGGGTGGACCGGGGAGCTGTTTTTT. Translated: CASSGGGWTGELFF.

The chain combines TRBV30 with TRBJ1-5; D ambiguous. The ends were cut back, 3 bases at V and 4 bases at J, with 19 bases in the middle. CDR3 length: 16 amino acids. Germline CDR1 and CDR2: GTSNPN and SVGIG (reference sequence). CDR3 protein: CAWSAGEGLRNQPQHF. The CDR3 region has the DNA TGTGCCTGGAGCGCTGGTGAAGGGTTAAGGAATCAGCCCCAGCATTTT.

The chain recombines TRBV7-7 with TRBJ2-2; tentative D call: TRBD2 (7 bases). CDR3 length: 16 amino acids. V lost 5 bases, J lost 5 bases, and 18 bases lay in between. The germline V gene encodes CDR1 SSHAT and CDR2 FNYEAQ (reference sequence). CDR3 sequence reads: CASSPADGGRTGELFF. In DNA, the CDR3 is TGTGCCAGCAGCCCCGCCGACGGGGGGCGGACCGGGGAGCTGTTTTTT.

The chain recombines TRBV7-2 with TRBJ2-1; D not resolved. The length of the CDR3 is 11 residues. Germline V lookup: CDR1 SGHTA, CDR2 FQGNSA. The V gene lost 5 bases and the J gene lost 12 bases, with 11 bases spanning the gap. CDR3 loop: CASSRDSWQFF. In nucleotides, the CDR3 is TGTGCCAGCAGCCGCGATAGTTGGCAGTTCTTC.

This clonotype has more than one count but fewer than ten. This chain connects TRBV7-9 to TRBJ2-1; D ambiguous. Germline values: CDR1 SEHNR, CDR2 FQNEAQ (reference sequence). This CDR3 has 13 amino acids. V dropped 3 bases and J dropped 5 bases, with 8 bases sitting between them. The CDR3 DNA is TGTGCCAGCAGCTTGGACCAGCACAATGAGCAGTTCTTC. This codes for CASSLDQHNEQFF.

This sequence joins TRBV7-9 and TRBJ2-7; perhaps TRBD2 as D (7 bases). The CDR3 loop spans 16 amino acids. The V and J ends lost 0 bases and 2 bases respectively, with 14 bases between them. CDR1 and CDR2 from the germline V gene are SEHNR and FQNEAQ (reference sequence). CDR3 amino acids: CASSLAVGGPTYEQYF. The DNA of the CDR3 is TGTGCCAGCAGCTTAGCCGTCGGGGGGCCCACCTACGAGCAGTACTTC. Full variable domain (missing parts from reference TRBV7-9 and TRBJ2-7): DTGVSQNPRHKITKRGQNVTFRCDPISEHNRLYWYRQTLGQGPEFLTYFQNEAQLEKSRLLSDRFSAERPKGSFSTLEIQRTEQGDSAMYLCASSLAVGGPTYEQYFGPGTRLTVT.